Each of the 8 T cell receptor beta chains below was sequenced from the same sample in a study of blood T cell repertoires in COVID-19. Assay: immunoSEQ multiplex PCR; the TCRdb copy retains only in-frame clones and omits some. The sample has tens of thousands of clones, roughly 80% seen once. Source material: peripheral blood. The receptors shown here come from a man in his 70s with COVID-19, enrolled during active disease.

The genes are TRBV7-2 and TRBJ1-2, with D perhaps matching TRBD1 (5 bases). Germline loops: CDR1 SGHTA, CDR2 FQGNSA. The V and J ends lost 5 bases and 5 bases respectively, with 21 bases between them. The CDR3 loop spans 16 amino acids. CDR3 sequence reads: CASSESIGGGLYGYTF. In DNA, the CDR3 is TGTGCCAGCAGCGAATCAATTGGCGGGGGTCTGTATGGCTACACCTTC.

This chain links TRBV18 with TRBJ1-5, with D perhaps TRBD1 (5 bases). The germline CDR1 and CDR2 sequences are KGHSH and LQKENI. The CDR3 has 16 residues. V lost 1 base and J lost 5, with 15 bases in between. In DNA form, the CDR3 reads TGTGCCAGCTCACCACGCTCGGCTACGGGGGATCAGCCCCAGCATTTT. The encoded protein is CASSPRSATGDQPQHF.

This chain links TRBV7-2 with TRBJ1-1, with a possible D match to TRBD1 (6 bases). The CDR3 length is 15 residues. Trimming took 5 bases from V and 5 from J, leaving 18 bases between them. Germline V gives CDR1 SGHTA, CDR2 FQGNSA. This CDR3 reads CASSPRTAWGTEAFF. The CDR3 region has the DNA TGTGCCAGCAGCCCGAGGACAGCCTGGGGGACTGAAGCTTTCTTT.

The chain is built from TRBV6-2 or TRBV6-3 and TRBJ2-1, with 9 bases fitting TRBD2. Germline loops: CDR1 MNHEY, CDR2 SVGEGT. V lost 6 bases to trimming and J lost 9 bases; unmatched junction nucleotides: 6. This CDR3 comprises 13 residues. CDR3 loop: CASSPGTSFEQFF. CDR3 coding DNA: TGTGCCAGCAGCCCTGGGACTAGCTTTGAGCAGTTCTTC.

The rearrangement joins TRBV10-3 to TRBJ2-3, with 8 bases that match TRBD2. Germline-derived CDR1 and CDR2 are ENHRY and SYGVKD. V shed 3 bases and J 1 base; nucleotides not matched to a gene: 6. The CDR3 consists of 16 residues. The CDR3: CAISEFETSGTDTQYF. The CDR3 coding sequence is TGTGCCATCAGTGAATTCGAGACTAGCGGCACAGATACGCAGTATTTT.

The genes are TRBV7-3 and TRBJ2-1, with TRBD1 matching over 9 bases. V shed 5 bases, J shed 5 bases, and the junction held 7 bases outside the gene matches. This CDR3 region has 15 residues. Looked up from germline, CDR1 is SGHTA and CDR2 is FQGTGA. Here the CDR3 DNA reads TGTGCCAGCAGCCCGGGGGACAGGGATCACAATGAGCAGTTCTTC. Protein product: CASSPGDRDHNEQFF.

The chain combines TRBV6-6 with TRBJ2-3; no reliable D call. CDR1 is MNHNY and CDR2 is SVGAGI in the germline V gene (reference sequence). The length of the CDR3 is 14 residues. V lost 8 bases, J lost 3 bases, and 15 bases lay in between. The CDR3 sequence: CASRFPGRTDTQYF. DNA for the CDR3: TGTGCCAGCCGGTTCCCAGGCCGAACAGATACGCAGTATTTT.

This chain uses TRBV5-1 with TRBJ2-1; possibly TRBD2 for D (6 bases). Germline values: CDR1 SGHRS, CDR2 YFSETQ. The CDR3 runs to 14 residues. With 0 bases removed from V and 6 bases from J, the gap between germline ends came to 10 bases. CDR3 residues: CASSLAGASNEQFF. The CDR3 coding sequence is TGCGCCAGCAGCTTGGCGGGAGCATCCAATGAGCAGTTCTTC.